A selection of T cell receptor beta chains follows, all from one sample in a study of blood T cell repertoires in COVID-19. The repertoire was sequenced with immunoSEQ multiplex PCR; TCRdb's copy has only in-frame clones and lacks some. Of around 250,000 clones detected, around 88% appear once; the ten largest clones hold 9% to 15%. The sequenced sample was peripheral blood. These receptors were obtained from an elderly man with acute or convalescent COVID-19. Both conserved end residues are part of each CDR3. A D gene is named only where the DNA matches it firmly. Clone size is shown for a subset of rows, as once, few, many or a class of expanded clone.

cdr3_aa cdr3_nt clone_size j_call d_call v_call
CASSLGSGIMNTEAFF TGTGCCAGCAGCCTGGGGTCAGGGATCATGAACACTGAAGCTTTCTTT . TRBJ1-1 . TRBV9
CASSYSKWEAKLFF TGTGCCAGCAGTTACTCGAAATGGGAGGCAAAACTGTTTTTT . TRBJ1-4 . TRBV6-5
CASSIDDRVYEQYF TGTGCCAGTAGTATCGATGACAGGGTCTACGAGCAGTACTTC . TRBJ2-7 TRBD1 TRBV19
CASTPPGGNTEAFF TGTGCCAGCACACCTCCAGGGGGGAACACTGAAGCTTTCTTT . TRBJ1-1 TRBD1 TRBV2
CASSPQGAYEQYF TGTGCCAGCTCACCACAGGGGGCTTACGAGCAGTACTTC . TRBJ2-7 TRBD1 TRBV18
CASSLTGQGNTEAFF TGTGCCAGCAGCCTGACAGGACAGGGGAACACTGAAGCTTTCTTT . TRBJ1-1 TRBD1 TRBV7-2
CASSGTGGVGEAFF TGTGCCAGCAGCGGGACAGGGGGCGTGGGTGAAGCTTTCTTT . TRBJ1-1 TRBD1 TRBV5-4
CASRLSGGGLDEQFF TGCGCCAGCAGGCTTAGCGGGGGAGGATTGGATGAGCAGTTCTTC . TRBJ2-1 TRBD2 TRBV5-1
CASSTGTFSNQPQHF TGTGCCAGCAGCACCGGGACTTTTAGCAATCAGCCCCAGCATTTT . TRBJ1-5 . TRBV5-8
CASSQVQGSTEAFF TGTGCCAGCAGCCAAGTGCAGGGGAGCACTGAAGCTTTCTTT . TRBJ1-1 . TRBV3-1/TRBV3-2
CAIRSDRVPTDTQYF TGTGCCATCAGGTCTGACAGGGTCCCCACAGATACGCAGTATTTT . TRBJ2-3 TRBD1 TRBV10-3
CSVTGQGGNTIYF TGCAGCGTTACAGGACAGGGAGGTAACACCATATATTTT . TRBJ1-3 TRBD1 TRBV29-1
CASSVGLAENIQYF TGTGCCAGCAGCGTGGGACTAGCGGAAAACATTCAGTACTTC . TRBJ2-4 TRBD2 TRBV9
CASRPLGQGGFALHF TGTGCCAGCAGGCCCCTGGGACAGGGCGGGTTCGCCCTCCACTTT . TRBJ1-6 TRBD1 TRBV6-5
CASKSVNTEAFF TGTGCCAGCAAGAGTGTAAACACTGAAGCTTTCTTT few TRBJ1-1 . TRBV6-5
CASSRGDSTDTQYF TGCGCCAGCAGCCGCGGGGATAGCACAGATACGCAGTATTTT . TRBJ2-3 . TRBV4-1
CASSQTGGWNSPLHF TGTGCCAGCAGCCAAACAGGGGGGTGGAATTCACCCCTCCACTTT . TRBJ1-6 TRBD1 TRBV27
CASSVSPTGDQPQHF TGTGCCAGCAGCGTCTCCCCGACAGGGGATCAGCCCCAGCATTTT . TRBJ1-5 TRBD1 TRBV9
CATSESPGQGSGSEAKNIQYF TGTGCCACCAGTGAATCTCCAGGACAGGGGAGCGGGAGTGAGGCCAAAAACATTCAGTACTTC . TRBJ2-4 . TRBV24-1
CASSSGTGGQETQYF TGCGCCAGCAGCTCTGGGACAGGGGGCCAAGAGACCCAGTACTTC . TRBJ2-5 TRBD1 TRBV5-1
CASRTGGQGGYTF TGTGCCAGCAGGACAGGGGGACAGGGTGGCTACACCTTC . TRBJ1-2 TRBD1 TRBV6-6
CASSLGGGYTEAFF TGTGCCAGCAGCCTTGGAGGGGGCTACACTGAAGCTTTCTTT . TRBJ1-1 TRBD1 TRBV2
CASSQTGGTGNTIYF TGCGCCAGCAGCCAAACAGGGGGCACTGGAAACACCATATATTTT . TRBJ1-3 TRBD1 TRBV4-3
CASSYSGGVEYGYTF TGCGCCAGCAGCTACTCCGGGGGGGTCGAGTATGGCTACACCTTC once TRBJ1-2 . TRBV5-1
CSALSGNGYTF TGCAGTGCTTTGAGTGGTAATGGCTACACCTTC . TRBJ1-2 . TRBV20-1
CASSTGLAGLITSSYNEQFF TGTGCCAGCAGCACTGGACTAGCGGGCCTAATTACGAGCTCCTACAATGAGCAGTTCTTC . TRBJ2-1 TRBD2 TRBV3-1/TRBV3-2
CASTPGGQPQHF TGTGCCAGCACCCCAGGGGGTCAGCCCCAGCATTTT . TRBJ1-5 TRBD1 TRBV6-2/TRBV6-3
CATDGNYGYTF TGTGCCACCGACGGGAACTATGGCTACACCTTC . TRBJ1-2 . TRBV6-5
CASSTGTNSGGYTF TGTGCCAGCAGTACCGGGACAAATAGTGGTGGCTACACCTTC . TRBJ1-2 . TRBV6-5
CASSLAGGDTDTQYF TGTGCCAGCAGCTTAGCGGGGGGGGATACAGATACGCAGTATTTT . TRBJ2-3 TRBD2 TRBV7-2
CASRLANYGYTF TGTGCCAGCAGACTGGCTAACTATGGCTACACCTTC . TRBJ1-2 . TRBV12-3/TRBV12-4
CASSYGTRYGYTF TGTGCCAGCAGTTACGGGACACGCTATGGCTACACCTTC few TRBJ1-2 . TRBV6-5
CASSLAGTGHNEQFF TGTGCCAGCAGCTTAGCCGGGACAGGGCACAATGAGCAGTTCTTC . TRBJ2-1 TRBD1 TRBV7-9
CASSFPGSNQPQHF TGTGCCAGCAGCTTCCCAGGTAGCAATCAGCCCCAGCATTTT . TRBJ1-5 . TRBV7-2
CASSGDWYEQYF TGTGCCAGCAGCGGGGACTGGTACGAGCAGTACTTC . TRBJ2-7 . TRBV3-1/TRBV3-2
CASSFLAGRREQYF TGTGCCAGCAGCTTCCTTGCGGGCCGTCGGGAGCAGTACTTC once TRBJ2-7 . TRBV7-9
CASSPRDISQETQYF TGTGCCAGCAGTCCCCGGGACATAAGTCAAGAGACCCAGTACTTC . TRBJ2-5 . TRBV6-6
CASSYSRDPTGELFF TGTGCCAGCAGTTACTCCCGGGATCCGACCGGGGAGCTGTTTTTT . TRBJ2-2 . TRBV6-5
CASRPGQGSGNTIYF TGTGCCAGCAGGCCAGGCCAGGGTTCTGGAAACACCATATATTTT . TRBJ1-3 . TRBV6-5
CASSSGTSGRLYNEQFF TGTGCCAGCAGCTCCGGGACTAGCGGGAGGCTGTACAATGAGCAGTTCTTC . TRBJ2-1 TRBD2 TRBV7-8